Reported below is one T cell receptor beta chain. This clone appeared many times. Its antigen is still unknown. No base quality values were provided; no much bigger clone lies one nucleotide off. This record comes from a study of cytomegalovirus exposure and HLA in healthy donors (dated by TCRdb to the late 2010s). Describing the broader study: According to a later analysis, one platform produced both the roughly 120 validation repertoires and the 550 to 800 repertoires of the first cohort. The study aimed to test whether cataloging public T cell receptors could reveal signatures of past pathogen exposure. A separate validation cohort of over a hundred different subjects was used in addition to the roughly 670-subject first cohort. To predict cytomegalovirus infection status, the study combined high-throughput TCR immunosequencing, statistical association of individual TCRs with disease status, and machine learning.

Study-level results and caveats: The classifier was reported to diagnose cytomegalovirus status with high specificity and sensitivity in both the original cohort and the validation cohort. Most TCR sequences were seen in very few donors, while some public TCRs were found in many individuals. The authors suggested that the approach could potentially be generalized to other disease states and immunological phenotypes. A later analysis lacked HLA typing for the validation cohort, so it scored co-occurrence in that cohort across all 120 or so repertoires. In vitro tests confirmed that three of the cytomegalovirus-associated TCR beta chains recognize cytomegalovirus antigens. In a later analysis, TCRs clustered in the first cohort were found to also tend to co-occur in the 120 or so validation repertoires, with 94% of cluster scores above 0. The study listed around 160 TCR beta chains as associated with cytomegalovirus.

The donors belonged to the validation cohort of over a hundred subjects, which was separate from the roughly 670-subject first cohort. The library was built by means of the immunoSEQ multiplex PCR assay. Regarding the original processing steps: A statistical classification framework was built to diagnose cytomegalovirus status from the catalog of TCR beta chain sequences. The table comes from immuneACCESS by way of TCRdb, which keeps in-frame sequences with V and J called. Part of the clones is missing from these tables; in studies checked, under half for an unresolved V gene and the rest for unknown reasons. The V and J calls and clone size come from that table; D and trimming were worked out from the DNA. This sample lists approximately 210,000 clones; 86% were detected once. Jointly, the top ten make up over 1.1% of the sample. V and J lose 10 bases and 4 bases, and a span of 10 bases separates them. The CDR3 measures 12 amino acids from cysteine to phenylalanine. Kept here is only the CDR3 DNA, which spans 36 bases and is read in frame from base 1. CDR1 and CDR2, per the germline V gene (reference sequence), are LNHDA and SQIVND.

The sequencing input was PBMCs. The V and J segments used are TRBV19 and TRBJ2-2; 5 matching bases give a weak D call of TRBD1. This clonotype was sampled from a woman younger than 30 in good health and CMV-seronegative. The CDR3 protein: CATGFVTGELFF. The bases read TGTGCCACAGGGTTCGTCACCGGGGAGCTGTTTTTT.